Reported below is one T cell receptor beta chain. These data originate in a study of control samples from healthy donors and cancer patients. The repertoire was sequenced with immunoSEQ multiplex PCR; TCRdb's copy has only in-frame clones and lacks some. The top ten hold roughly 3.3% of the sample, which has about 120,000 clones, about 91% seen once. The CDR3 is 16 amino acids. Germline assignment: CDR1 KGHSH and CDR2 LQKENI. Trimming left V 2 bases short and J 0 bases short, with 12 bases between. The sample was blood. This sequence joins TRBV18 and TRBJ2-3, with D unresolved. The TCR comes from a man aged 35 to 55 in good health. The CDR3 protein is CASSPRSVASTDTQYF. CDR3 DNA: TGTGCCAGCTCACCAAGAAGCGTGGCTAGCACAGATACGCAGTATTTT.